The sequence of this TCR beta chain was determined in a study of neurological immune-mediated disorders. A 10-nucleotide random UMI tagged transcripts in template-switch 5'RACE cDNA synthesis. In TCRdb, the 5' RACE reads were re-called with MiXCR into one record per CDR3 protein. Of over 75,000 distinct CDR3 sequences in the sample, more than 5% were seen once. Time point: longitudinal time-point 2. Study-level points and caveats: Sharing of CDR3 amino acid sequences among expanded clones across subjects was absent, suggesting private repertoires in all groups.

V was shortened by 4 bases and J by 4 bases, with 8 bases between the two germline ends. CDR3 length equals 13 residues. This clonotype has at least ten counts. Antigen: not known. What was sequenced was PBMCs. The TCR comes from a woman aged 60-75 years with multiple sclerosis. The rearrangement links TRBV12-3 or TRBV12-4 to TRBJ1-5; D uncertain. CDR3 protein: CASSSTANQPQHF. The DNA for the CDR3 is TGTGCCAGCAGTTCTACAGCGAATCAGCCCCAGCATTTT.